The rows below give T cell receptor beta chains drawn from one sample of a study of cytomegalovirus exposure and HLA in healthy donors. Produced via immunoSEQ multiplex PCR; TCRdb's table is partial and in-frame only. This table holds about 160,000 clones, 80% found once. The sample consisted of PBMCs. Receptors were obtained from a man under 40 in good health and CMV-seronegative. CDR3s leave out the opening cysteine and the closing phenylalanine or tryptophan.

v_call	j_call	cdr3_aa
TRBV11-2	TRBJ2-7	ASSPGTGTLLYEQY
TRBV28	TRBJ2-2	ASSWDRRSTGELF
TRBV7-9	TRBJ2-5	ASSSSYRGRVETQY
TRBV6-5	TRBJ2-1	ASSSSGIYNEQF
TRBV28	TRBJ2-5	ASRPHRDMAETQY
TRBV29-1	TRBJ1-3	SVRQGSSGNTIY
TRBV7-9	TRBJ2-7	ASSLAIPGSYEQY
TRBV13	TRBJ1-4	ASSSERELF
TRBV19	TRBJ2-7	ASSIGPSGYEQY
TRBV2	TRBJ2-2	ASKQDTGELF
TRBV6-1	TRBJ2-7	ASSEVSYEQY
TRBV14	TRBJ2-3	ASSLRLAGSTDTQY
TRBV11-1	TRBJ1-2	ASSLNGQGAIPGGYT
TRBV30	TRBJ1-1	AWSVGGNTEAF
TRBV6-5	TRBJ2-2	ASSSPGLAGELF
TRBV29-1	TRBJ1-3	SVEGRNSGNTIY
TRBV9	TRBJ1-1	ASSVVRGSSTEAF
TRBV9	TRBJ2-6	ASSVEGPGANVLT
TRBV5-1	TRBJ2-2	ASSPRGGSTGELF
TRBV11-2	TRBJ2-3	ASSLDGQVGTDTQY
TRBV6-5	TRBJ1-6	ASSDPGKLKPLH
TRBV19	TRBJ2-7	ASSTLEGLSYEQY